These 3 T cell receptor beta chains came from one sample sequenced in a study of cytotoxic CD8 clonotypes in ibrutinib-treated CLL. Assay: immunoSEQ multiplex PCR; the TCRdb copy retains only in-frame clones and omits some. The table records roughly 70,000 clones, about nine tenths of them present only once. Here the sequenced sample was PBMCs, taken after 12 months of ibrutinib treatment. These receptors came from a human donor with chronic lymphocytic leukemia.

This sequence joins TRBV27 and TRBJ2-3; 9 nucleotides line up with TRBD1. CDR1 MNHEY and CDR2 SMNVEV come from the germline V gene (reference sequence). The CDR3 has 16 amino acids. The junction had 11 bases not matched to a gene; V was cut back by 6 bases and J by 4 bases. This CDR3 reads CASRAPGQGRSDTQYF. Here the CDR3 DNA reads TGTGCCAGCAGGGCCCCGGGACAGGGAAGGTCAGATACGCAGTATTTT.

The chain recombines TRBV27 with TRBJ2-7; 8 bases are shared with TRBD1. The trim removed 6 bases at V and 6 bases at J, leaving 13 bases unmatched. CDR1 and CDR2 from the germline V gene are MNHEY and SMNVEV (reference sequence). This CDR3 is built from 15 residues. The CDR3 region is CASRPEGRGQVEQYF. Written as DNA, the CDR3 is TGTGCCAGCAGGCCTGAGGGCAGGGGGCAGGTCGAGCAGTACTTC.

V gene TRBV6-6 combines with J gene TRBJ1-4, with D unclear. Trimming took off 4 bases at V and 5 bases at J, with 8 bases between the two ends. The CDR3 is 13 amino acids. Germline V gene lookup returns CDR1 MNHNY and CDR2 SVGAGI (reference sequence). As DNA, the CDR3 is TGTGCCAGCAGTTGGAGTGGAAATGAAAAACTGTTTTTT. Protein: CASSWSGNEKLFF.